The 17 T cell receptor beta chains below all came from one sample that was sequenced in a study of T cells after yellow fever vaccination. TCRdb called the 5' RACE reads again in MiXCR, with one record for every CDR3 protein. This table has around 590,000 distinct CDR3 sequences, about 12% appearing once. The sequencing used PBMCs, collected on the day of the yellow fever booster vaccination. These receptors were collected from a man between 25 and 39 years old who received the YFV17D yellow fever vaccine.

The chain is built from TRBV5-1 and TRBJ2-6, with TRBD2 matching 11 bases. Losses at the gene ends were 4 bases for V and 0 bases for J; bases not matched to a gene: 6. This CDR3 is built from 18 residues. The germline CDR1 and CDR2 sequences are SGHRS and YFSETQ. The CDR3 sequence is CASSTRLAGSSGANVLTF. CDR3 bases: TGCGCCAGCAGCACTCGACTAGCGGGGAGCTCTGGGGCCAACGTCCTGACTTTC.

The V and J genes are TRBV6-4 and TRBJ2-2; 7 nucleotides align to TRBD2. V lost 6 bases to trimming and J lost 7 bases; unmatched junction nucleotides: 11. This CDR3 spans 15 amino acids. CDR1 is MRHNA, CDR2 SNTAGT, per germline. The CDR3 bases are TGTGCCAGCAGCCTCGGTTCGGGAGGTAACGGGGAGCTGTTTTTT. It translates to CASSLGSGGNGELFF.

V usage is TRBV12-3 or TRBV12-4 and J usage is TRBJ2-2, with TRBD2 matching over 12 bases. The CDR3 is 15 amino acids. With V trimmed by 6 bases and J by 6 bases, 5 bases remained unmatched. CDR3 sequence: CASSETSGRSGELFF. CDR3 coding DNA: TGTGCCAGCAGCGAAACTAGCGGGAGGTCCGGGGAGCTGTTTTTT.

This clonotype has just one count. The chain recombines TRBV20-1 with TRBJ1-1, with D hard to call. The germline V gene encodes CDR1 DFQATT and CDR2 SNEGSKA (reference sequence). The CDR3 spans 13 residues. With 1 base removed from V and 5 bases from J, the gap between germline ends came to 11 bases. CDR3 DNA: TGCAGTGCTAGAGGTGAGGGTAGGACTGAAGCTTTCTTT. It codes for CSARGEGRTEAFF.

CDR3 protein: CATSDPGGENRETQYF. In DNA, the CDR3 is TGTGCCACCAGTGACCCGGGCGGAGAGAACCGTGAGACCCAGTACTTC. The rearrangement links TRBV24-1 to TRBJ2-5; unclear D gene. V shed 4 bases and J shed 5 bases, with 19 bases lying between them. Germline CDR1 reads KGHDR; CDR2 reads SFDVKD. The CDR3 has 16 residues.

The table lists this clonotype with many counts. The chain employs TRBV7-2 and TRBJ2-5; 8 bases agree with TRBD2. V was clipped by 4 bases and J by 5 bases; unmatched bases: 9. The length of the CDR3 is 15 residues. CDR1 and CDR2 (germline): SGHTA, FQGNSA. The CDR3 protein is CASSSESGRWETQYF. DNA for the CDR3: TGTGCCAGCAGCTCGGAGAGCGGGAGATGGGAGACCCAGTACTTC.

This clonotype was counted at least ten times. The genes are TRBV6-5 and TRBJ1-5; D not certain. The germline V gene encodes CDR1 MNHEY and CDR2 SVGAGI. V was pared by 0 bases and J by 3 bases, with 12 bases between. The CDR3 has 16 residues. CDR3 loop: CASSYSTETFNQPQHF. The CDR3 DNA sequence: TGTGCCAGCAGTTACTCGACCGAAACTTTCAATCAGCCCCAGCATTTT.

V is TRBV6-2 or TRBV6-3 and J is TRBJ2-1, with D possibly matching TRBD1 (6 bases). This CDR3 has 14 residues. V lost 5 bases, J lost 13 bases, and 21 bases lay in between. The germline V gene has CDR1 MNHEY and CDR2 SVGEGT. Written as DNA, the CDR3 is TGTGCCAGCAGTGACACAGGGAGCCGCAGGTATCAGTTCTTC. Amino acids: CASSDTGSRRYQFF.

This clonotype appeared a few times. The rearrangement uses TRBV11-2 and TRBJ2-7; 8 nucleotides agree with TRBD2. The CDR3 has 13 amino acids. Trimming removed 11 bases from V and 1 base from J; junction bases left unmatched: 7. The germline CDR1 and CDR2 sequences are SGHAT and FQNNGV. For the CDR3, the DNA is TGTGCCGAAGAACTAGCGGAGTCCTACGAGCAGTACTTC. Protein product: CAEELAESYEQYF. Looking up the rest from reference TRBV11-2 and TRBJ2-7 gives the full variable domain: EAGVAQSPRYKIIEKRQSVAFWCNPISGHATLYWYQQILGQGPKLLIQFQNNGVVDDSQLPKDRFSAERLKGVDSTLKIQPAKLEDSAVYLCAEELAESYEQYFGPGTRLTVT.

The V gene is TRBV7-2, the J gene TRBJ2-1, with TRBD2 as a possible D gene (5 bases). CDR1 is SGHTA and CDR2 is FQGNSA in the germline V gene. The CDR3 is 17 amino acids. V shed 5 bases and J shed 0 bases, with 17 bases lying between them. The CDR3 protein is CASSPLSSASSYNEQFF. CDR3 bases: TGTGCCAGCAGCCCCTTAAGTAGCGCGAGCTCCTACAATGAGCAGTTCTTC.

This clonotype was counted only a few times. The V call is TRBV12-3 or TRBV12-4, the J call TRBJ1-5, with 7 bases lining up with TRBD1. CDR3 length equals 16 residues. With V trimmed by 2 bases and J by 0 bases, 4 bases remained unmatched. CDR3: CASSLLGQYSNQPQHF. For the CDR3, the DNA is TGTGCCAGCAGTTTATTGGGACAGTATAGCAATCAGCCCCAGCATTTT.

The chain links TRBV6-2 or TRBV6-3 to TRBJ1-1; D not certain. Trimming shortened V by 3 bases and J by 4 bases, and 12 bases separated the two germline ends. Germline assignment: CDR1 MNHEY and CDR2 SVGEGT. The CDR3 has 14 amino acids. For the CDR3, the DNA is TGTGCCAGCAGTTATCGGTCCGGGTTCACTGAAGCTTTCTTT. This codes for CASSYRSGFTEAFF.

This clonotype has at least ten counts. The DNA for the CDR3 is TGTGCCAGCAGCAGAACTGGGACTAGCGGGAGTAGGGGCTCCTACAATGAGCAGTTCTTC. The encoded protein is CASSRTGTSGSRGSYNEQFF. V is TRBV11-2 and J is TRBJ2-1; 14 nucleotides align to TRBD2. Germline assignment: CDR1 SGHAT and CDR2 FQNNGV. CDR3 length: 20 residues. V gave up 5 bases and J gave up 0 bases; unmatched junction bases: 12.

This clonotype appeared a few times. The chain couples TRBV5-1 to TRBJ1-3, with D possibly TRBD1 on 6 matching bases. CDR1 and CDR2 (germline): SGHRS, YFSETQ. The CDR3 sequence is 16 residues long. Trimming pared 6 bases from V and 2 bases from J, leaving 18 bases between. The chain's CDR3 is CASTEGHFLAGNTIYF. The CDR3 region has the DNA TGCGCCAGCACTGAGGGACACTTCCTCGCTGGAAACACCATATATTTT.

This clonotype was seen only a few times. This chain connects TRBV27 to TRBJ1-4; 9 bases fit TRBD1. The germline V gene encodes CDR1 MNHEY and CDR2 SMNVEV (reference sequence). V shed 4 bases, J shed 7 bases, and the junction held 4 bases outside the gene matches. The CDR3 loop spans 14 amino acids. The CDR3 DNA sequence: TGTGCCAGCAGTTGGGGACAGGGTGGTGAAAAACTGTTTTTT. This gives the protein CASSWGQGGEKLFF.

This clonotype was recorded a few times. This chain uses TRBV9 with TRBJ2-5; possible D gene TRBD1, 6 bases. The CDR3 contains 14 residues. Per germline, CDR1 SGDLS and CDR2 YYNGEE. V shed 0 bases and J shed 5 bases, with 11 bases lying between them. The chain's CDR3 is CASSVAWGRETQYF. In DNA, the CDR3 is TGTGCCAGCAGCGTAGCATGGGGGCGGGAGACCCAGTACTTC.

This clonotype was observed a handful of times. For the CDR3, the DNA is TGCAGTGCTGCGGAGGGGGGGGCCACAGATACGCAGTATTTT. The encoded protein is CSAAEGGATDTQYF. The chain combines TRBV20-1 with TRBJ2-3; D might be TRBD2 (7 bases). This CDR3 comprises 14 residues. Germline V gives CDR1 DFQATT, CDR2 SNEGSKA (reference sequence). Between the trimmed V and J ends, which lost 5 bases and 2 bases, there was a span of 14 bases.